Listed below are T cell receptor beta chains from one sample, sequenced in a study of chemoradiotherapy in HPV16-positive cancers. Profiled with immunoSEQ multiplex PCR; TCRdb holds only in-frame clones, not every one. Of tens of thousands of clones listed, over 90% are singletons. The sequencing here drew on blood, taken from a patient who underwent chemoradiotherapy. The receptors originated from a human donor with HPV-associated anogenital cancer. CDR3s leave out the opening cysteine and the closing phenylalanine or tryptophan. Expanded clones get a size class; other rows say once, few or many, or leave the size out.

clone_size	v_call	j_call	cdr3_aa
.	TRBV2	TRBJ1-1	ASSGGRVDGSNTEAF
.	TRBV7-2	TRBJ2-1	ASAWTGGRLSSYNEQF
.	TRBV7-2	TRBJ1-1	ASSLRLGPNTEAF
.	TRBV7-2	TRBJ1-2	ASSNLGRSYGYT
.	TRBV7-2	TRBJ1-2	ASSLRTAGGLYGYT
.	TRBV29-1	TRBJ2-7	SVGESSYEQY
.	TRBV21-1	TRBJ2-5	ASSWEEGRPIWEETQY
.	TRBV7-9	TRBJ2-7	ASSSSGSLYEQY
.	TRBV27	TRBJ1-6	ASRRTGGDNSPLH
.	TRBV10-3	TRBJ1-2	ASSYGAPGTANYGYT
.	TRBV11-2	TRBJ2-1	ASSPWGRRGGYNEQF
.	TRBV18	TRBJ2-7	ASSPPSSYEQY
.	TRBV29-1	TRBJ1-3	SVEVTGNTIY
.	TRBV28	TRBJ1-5	ASSLTLGAGQPQH
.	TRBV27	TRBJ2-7	ASSRAGLTKEQY
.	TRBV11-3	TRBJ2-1	ASSLDGGSYNEQF
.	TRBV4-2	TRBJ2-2	ASSQDTARGLTGELF
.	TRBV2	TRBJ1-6	ASTGERQKGSPLH
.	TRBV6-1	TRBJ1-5	ASSEHRWLGQPQH
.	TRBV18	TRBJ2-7	ASSPVQGAPYEQY
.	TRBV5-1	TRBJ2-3	ASSLERADADTQY
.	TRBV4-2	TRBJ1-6	ASSRLGDNGSPLH
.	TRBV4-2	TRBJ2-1	ASSRGMALDSYNEQF
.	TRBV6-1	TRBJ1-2	ASSQTPNYGYT
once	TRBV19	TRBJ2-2	ASSVRTGDTGELF
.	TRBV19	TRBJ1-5	ASSDGTGGQTRQPQH
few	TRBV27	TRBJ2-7	ASSPRGEPRNEQY
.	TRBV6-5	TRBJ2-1	ASSQTGLSYNEQF
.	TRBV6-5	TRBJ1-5	ASRPDRGRNQPQH
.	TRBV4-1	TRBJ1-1	ASSLSPIEGMNTEAF
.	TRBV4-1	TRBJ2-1	ASSQVGQGASSYNEQF
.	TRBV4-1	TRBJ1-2	ASSWGTVPGYT
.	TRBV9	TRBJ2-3	ASSGLATTSTDTQY
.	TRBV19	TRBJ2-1	ASKQGLRQF
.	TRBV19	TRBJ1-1	ASSINSGDGAF
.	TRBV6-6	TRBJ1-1	ASSYSPTGRNTEAF
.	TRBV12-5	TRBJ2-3	ASGLPSGLTDTQY
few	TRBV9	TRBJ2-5	ASSDGQGYETQY
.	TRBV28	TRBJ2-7	ASSRGPILSSYEQY
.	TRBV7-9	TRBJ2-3	ASSLALAESDTQY
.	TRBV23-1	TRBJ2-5	ASSLGAKGGETQY
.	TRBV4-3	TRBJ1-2	ASSQDWASYGYT
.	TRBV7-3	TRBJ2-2	ASSLLSSGGAAELF
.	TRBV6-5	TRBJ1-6	ASSQDRGNSPLH
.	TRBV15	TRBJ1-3	ATSRDTSRGSGNTIY
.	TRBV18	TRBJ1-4	ASSLGTNEKLF
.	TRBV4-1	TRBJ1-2	ASSQEVTGGTYGYT
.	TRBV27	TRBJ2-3	ASRRVTGVSTDTQY
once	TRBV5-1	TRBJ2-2	ATRKGQAGELF
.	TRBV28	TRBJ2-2	ASSGGEAGAVGELF
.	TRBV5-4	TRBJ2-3	ASSSYLAGGGTDTQY
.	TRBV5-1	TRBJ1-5	ASSQLVHDSNQPQH
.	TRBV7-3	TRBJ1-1	ASSFPNTEAF
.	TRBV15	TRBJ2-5	ATSRDRTGKETQY
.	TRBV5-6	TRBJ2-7	ASAQLQGGFHEQY